These T cell receptor beta chains were read from a single sample in a study of cytomegalovirus exposure and HLA in healthy donors. Sequenced by immunoSEQ multiplex PCR; TCRdb stores in-frame clones only, minus some. Here the sample spans 95,000 to 110,000 clones, roughly three quarters being singletons. Input material: PBMCs. The receptor source for this set is a man aged 18 to 30 in good health and CMV-seronegative. Both conserved end residues are part of each CDR3. A D gene is named only where the DNA matches it firmly. A row's size may be missing; if present it is once, few, many or a size class.

TRBJ2-5 - - TRBV5-1 TGCGCCAGCAGCTTGGAGGCAGGGGGTAGCGGGACCCAGTACTTC CASSLEAGGSGTQYF
TRBJ1-6 - - TRBV19 TGTGCCAGTAGTATCGGCGGGCCCGGTTCACCCCTCCACTTT CASSIGGPGSPLHF
TRBJ2-7 once - TRBV5-1 TGCGCCAGCAGCCGCGCGGGGCTCGAATACGAGCAGTACTTC CASSRAGLEYEQYF
TRBJ2-1 once - TRBV7-3 TGTGCCAGCAGCGCCCTAAATCAAGGGGTCAGCTCCTACAATGAGCAGTTCTTC CASSALNQGVSSYNEQFF
TRBJ2-7 - - TRBV19 TGTGCCAGTAGTATAGTCAGTTCTTCGTACGAGCAGTACTTC CASSIVSSSYEQYF
TRBJ1-2 - TRBD1 TRBV7-9 TGTTCCAGCAGCACCGCCGGGACAGTTAACTATGGCTACACCTTC CSSSTAGTVNYGYTF
TRBJ1-2 - - TRBV4-3 TGCGCCAGCAGCCAAGAAGGGTCAGGGTCGTTTGGCTACACCTTC CASSQEGSGSFGYTF
TRBJ1-5 - TRBD1 TRBV28 TGTGCCAGCATCGGCGGGACAGGGGTTCAGCCCCAGCATTTT CASIGGTGVQPQHF
TRBJ2-3 few - TRBV5-1 TGCGCCAGCAGCGAGGGGGTGAGAACAGATACGCAGTATTTT CASSEGVRTDTQYF
TRBJ2-2 - - TRBV19 TGTGCCAGTTGTTGTCGAGGGGGAACCGGGGAGCTGTTTTTT CASCCRGGTGELFF
TRBJ1-5 - TRBD1 TRBV7-9 TGTGCCAGCACCTTAGGACAGGAGCCCCAGCATTTT CASTLGQEPQHF
TRBJ2-6 - TRBD1 TRBV9 TGTGCCAGCAGCGTCGACAGGGGGCCGTCCTTTGGGGCCAACGTCCTGACTTTC CASSVDRGPSFGANVLTF
TRBJ1-1 - - TRBV2 TGTGCCAGCCGCCGGGGGGCTGAAGCTTTCTTT CASRRGAEAFF
TRBJ2-1 - - TRBV27 TGTGCCAGCAGTTTATTGGAGTTACGCTACAATGAGCAGTTCTTC CASSLLELRYNEQFF
TRBJ2-7 - - TRBV10-3 TGTGCCATCAGTGGGGGGTGGGGGGACGAGCAGTACTTC CAISGGWGDEQYF
TRBJ2-7 - TRBD1 TRBV7-9 TGTGCCAGCAGCTCCGCAGGGGGAGAGCAGTACTTC CASSSAGGEQYF
TRBJ2-7 once - TRBV19 TGTGCCAGTCGCCCCCACCGACAGGTTGTAGACGAGCAGTACTTC CASRPHRQVVDEQYF
TRBJ2-4 once - TRBV7-9 TGTGCCAGCAGCCCAGGGGTGGCGAACATTCAGTACTTC CASSPGVANIQYF
TRBJ2-1 - - TRBV25-1 TGTGCCAGCAGTGAAAGAGGTCCAGAGCAGTTCTTC CASSERGPEQFF
TRBJ2-7 - TRBD2 TRBV7-7 TGTGCCAGCAGCTTATATAGCGGGCCCCCCTACGAGCAGTACTTC CASSLYSGPPYEQYF
TRBJ1-1 - - TRBV7-2 TGTGCCAGCAGCTTAGCGCGAAAGGGGGGGGAAGCTTTCTTT CASSLARKGGEAFF
TRBJ1-5 - TRBD1 TRBV23-1 TGCGCCAGCACCTCCGGGACAGAGAATCAGCCCCAGCATTTT CASTSGTENQPQHF